This TCR beta chain was recovered during a study of identifying expanded T cells in peripheral blood. Study-wide points: Differentially abundant clones: about 1.2 between replicates, about 16 at around 14 days, 19 to 20 at four. Across healthy donors, higher total template counts meant significantly greater approximately two-week count variance.

The V segment lost 5 bases and the J segment 2 bases; nucleotides outside the gene matches: 8. Germline V gene lookup returns CDR1 LNHDA and CDR2 SQIVND (reference sequence). The CDR3 spans 16 residues. A note on this clone: The antigen remains undetermined.

Collection occurred without any documented infections or immune events in donors. TCRdb's table, derived via immunoSEQ multiplex PCR, lists solely in-frame clones and lacks some. The table shows tens of thousands of clones, with about 91% occurring only once. This sequence was found in a person between 18 and 75 years old in good health. The chain uses TRBV19 and TRBJ2-1; 8 nucleotides line up with TRBD1. Sequencing was done on a sample of blood. This chain's CDR3 is CASSHTGTGAYNEQFF. Written as DNA, the CDR3 is TGTGCCAGTAGTCACACTGGGACAGGAGCCTACAATGAGCAGTTCTTC.